This T cell receptor (beta chain) was captured in a study of blood T cell repertoires in COVID-19. The overall study: Some COVID-19 samples were acute and others convalescent; all came from the United States, Italy and Spain. Sources were T cells, B-cell-depleted T cells, or PBMCs; the material itself was cDNA or gDNA.

Per germline, CDR1 MDHEN and CDR2 SYDVKM. V shed 3 bases and J shed 2 bases, with 9 bases lying between them. The length of the CDR3 is 14 residues. Original analysis: Amplification of reference gene primers provided the estimated nucleated cell counts. Assay: immunoSEQ multiplex PCR; the TCRdb copy retains only in-frame clones and omits some. V and J calls and clone size are given by that table; D and trimming were obtained from the DNA. The repertoire holds 180,000 or so clones, with 90% as singletons. The chain employs TRBV28 and TRBJ2-3, with D possibly TRBD1 on 5 matching bases. This clonotype was sampled from a middle-aged man with acute or convalescent COVID-19. Source material: peripheral blood. The CDR3 coding sequence is TGTGCCAGCAGTTTCCCCAGGGTCACAGATACGCAGTATTTT. It codes for CASSFPRVTDTQYF.